The 12 T cell receptor beta chains in this list originate from one sample, sequenced in a study of blood T cell repertoires in COVID-19. TCRdb's table, derived via immunoSEQ multiplex PCR, lists solely in-frame clones and lacks some. Of 300,000 to 400,000 clones in the sample, 85% to 90% were seen once. What was sequenced was PBMCs or T cells enriched from blood (not recorded which). All receptors come from a woman in her twenties or thirties with acute COVID-19.

V gene TRBV27 combines with J gene TRBJ2-7; TRBD2 matches at 9 bases. The CDR3 covers 15 residues. Germline trimming cut 5 bases from V and 0 bases from J; bases unmatched to any gene: 5. CDR1 and CDR2 from the germline V gene are MNHEY and SMNVEV (reference sequence). The CDR3: CASSQTSGYSYEQYF. CDR3 nucleotide sequence: TGTGCCAGCAGTCAGACTAGCGGATACTCCTACGAGCAGTACTTC.

A few counts support this clone. The V gene is TRBV5-1, the J gene TRBJ2-5; the match to TRBD2 covers 7 bases. Germline CDR1 reads SGHRS; CDR2 reads YFSETQ. Trimming cost V 3 bases and J 4 bases; bases outside gene matches: 12. The CDR3 is 16 residues long. The CDR3 sequence: CASSYSGEGRVETQYF. CDR3 coding DNA: TGCGCCAGCAGCTACAGCGGGGAGGGGAGGGTAGAGACCCAGTACTTC.

The rearrangement joins TRBV9 to TRBJ2-2; 8 bases are shared with TRBD2. Germline V lookup: CDR1 SGDLS, CDR2 YYNGEE. The CDR3 extends over 17 amino acids. Unmatched junction bases numbered 14, after V lost 6 bases and J lost 4 bases. CDR3 DNA: TGTGCCAGCACCCACCCTAGGAGCGGGGGCCCCACCGGGGAGCTGTTTTTT. Its translation: CASTHPRSGGPTGELFF.

This clone was observed once. The rearrangement uses TRBV30 and TRBJ2-1, with D possibly TRBD2 on 5 matching bases. V was clipped by 3 bases and J by 10 bases, with 10 bases between them. Germline-derived CDR1 and CDR2 are GTSNPN and SVGIG (reference sequence). The CDR3 extends over 11 amino acids. CDR3 sequence reads: CAWREGSEQFF. Here the CDR3 DNA reads TGTGCCTGGAGAGAGGGCTCGGAGCAGTTCTTC.

The chain combines TRBV3-1 (or the pseudogene TRBV3-2) with TRBJ1-1; D uncertain. Germline values: CDR1 LGHDT, CDR2 YNNKEL (reference sequence). The CDR3 totals 15 residues. Trimming stripped 1 base from V and 1 base from J, with 10 bases between. CDR3 bases: TGTGCCAGCAGCCAAGCCGTGACGGGGAACACTGAAGCTTTCTTT. Encoded protein: CASSQAVTGNTEAFF.

This chain uses TRBV6-5 with TRBJ1-2; 7 positions match TRBD1. CDR1 and CDR2 from the germline V gene are MNHEY and SVGAGI. V gave up 7 bases and J gave up 14 bases; unmatched junction bases: 13. There are 12 residues in the CDR3. CDR3 DNA sequence: TGTGCCAGCAACGCACCTACAGGGGTGAGAACCTTC. Protein: CASNAPTGVRTF.

This chain joins TRBV4-1 and TRBJ1-1, with D possibly being TRBD1 (5 bases). V dropped 0 bases and J dropped 1 base, with 9 bases sitting between them. The CDR3 is 15 residues long. Germline CDR1 MGHRA, CDR2 YSYEKL. Written as DNA, the CDR3 is TGCGCCAGCAGCCAAGATCCAGGGCGGAACACTGAAGCTTTCTTT. This sequence encodes CASSQDPGRNTEAFF.

The gene calls are TRBV5-1 and TRBJ1-1; D perhaps matches TRBD1 (6 bases). This CDR3 is 17 amino acids long. V was clipped by 2 bases and J by 2 bases, with 19 bases between them. In germline, CDR1 is SGHRS, CDR2 YFSETQ. The CDR3 DNA reads as TGCGCCAGCAGCTTATCCGGGACAATCCCACCAAACACTGAAGCTTTCTTT. This codes for CASSLSGTIPPNTEAFF.

This rearrangement joins TRBV6-5 to TRBJ2-3, with 8 nucleotides matching TRBD2. The CDR3 is made up of 15 amino acids. CDR1 and CDR2 from the germline V gene are MNHEY and SVGAGI. V lost 7 bases, J lost 6 bases, and 12 bases stayed unmatched. DNA for the CDR3: TGTGCCAGCACCGGAGAGCGGGGGCCCGTGGATACGCAGTATTTT. This codes for CASTGERGPVDTQYF.

The chain joins TRBV2 to TRBJ1-6; the match to TRBD1 covers 11 bases. The V gene end was trimmed by 5 bases and the J gene end by 10 bases; junction bases not matched to a gene: 7. The CDR3 extends over 15 amino acids. Germline V gives CDR1 SNHLY, CDR2 FYNNEI. The CDR3: CASSPGQGVGSPLHF. CDR3 nucleotide sequence: TGTGCCAGCAGTCCGGGACAGGGGGTCGGGTCACCCCTCCACTTT. Together with reference TRBV2 and TRBJ1-6, the CDR3 gives the full variable domain: EPEVTQTPSHQVTQMGQEVILRCVPISNHLYFYWYRQILGQKVEFLVSFYNNEISEKSEIFDDQFSVERPDGSNFTLKIRSTKLEDSAMYFCASSPGQGVGSPLHFGNGTRLTVT.

This chain uses TRBV29-1 with TRBJ1-2, with TRBD1 matching 7 bases. V lost 8 bases and J lost 2; bases outside the gene matches: 8. CDR3 length: 13 amino acids. Germline values: CDR1 SQVTM, CDR2 ANQGSEA. CDR3 sequence: CSIRQGKNYGYTF. CDR3 sequence (DNA): TGCAGCATCAGACAGGGAAAAAACTATGGCTACACCTTC.

V gene TRBV12-3 or TRBV12-4 combines with J gene TRBJ1-6; D is unresolved. This CDR3 contains 12 residues. Between the trimmed V and J ends, which lost 6 bases and 6 bases, there was a span of 6 bases. In DNA, the CDR3 is TGTGCCAGCAGGACTATTAATTCACCCCTCCACTTT. Amino acid sequence: CASRTINSPLHF.